One T cell receptor (beta chain) is described in this entry. As yet, its antigen is unknown. Making TCR cDNA involved 5'RACE template switching, which added UMIs and a universal primer site. TCRdb called the 5' RACE reads again in MiXCR, with one record for every CDR3 protein. The top ten hold roughly 13% of the sample, which has about 550,000 distinct CDR3 sequences, about 19% seen once. This sample stems from a study of T cells after yellow fever vaccination. In the study overall: The SMART-Seq v4 Ultra Low Input method served to prepare the low-cell-number fractions. Study observations and caveats: Most primary-vaccination clones reappeared after the booster (96% CD4, more than 70% CD8). FACS-sorted repertoires might harbor abundant contaminating clonotypes from the bulk population.

CDR3 length: 18 amino acids. CDR1 SGHAT and CDR2 FQNNGV come from the germline V gene. V shed 0 bases and J shed 2 bases, with 17 bases lying between them. The sample consisted of PBMCs, taken 15 days after the yellow fever booster vaccination. The chain carries TRBV11-2 and TRBJ2-4; D possibly uses TRBD1 or TRBD2 (6 bases each). This TCR was recovered from a man aged 30 to 39 who received the YFV17D yellow fever vaccine. The CDR3 spells CASSLDPGARRSKNIQYF. The CDR3 DNA is TGTGCCAGCAGCTTAGACCCGGGGGCGCGCAGGTCCAAAAACATTCAGTACTTC.